This T cell receptor (beta chain) was profiled in a study of human T cells and chemical hapten exposure. Specified time point: pre-sensitization, week 0. This sample's treatment: therapeutic diphenylcyclopropenone sensitization with weekly scalp DPC. The germline gives CDR1 DFQATT, CDR2 SNEGSKA (reference sequence). This CDR3 region has 13 residues. The V and J ends lost 4 bases and 5 bases, in that order; junction bases with no gene match: 4. At least ten counts were recorded for this clonotype. MiXCR, run by TCRdb on the RACE reads, gives a single entry per CDR3 protein. The sample consists of 85,000 to 100,000 distinct CDR3 sequences, 11% of them appearing once.

This TCR was sampled from an older woman with alopecia areata. Some clones in this sample may be carry-over from other donors' samples. The sequenced sample was whole blood, obtained in connection with sensitization to the hapten diphenylcyclopropenone (DPC). The gene calls are TRBV20-1 and TRBJ1-4, with 7 bases fitting TRBD1. The CDR3 loop is CSATGTDNEKLFF. The DNA of the CDR3 is TGCAGTGCTACAGGGACAGACAATGAAAAACTGTTTTTT.